The sequence of this T cell receptor beta chain was determined in a study of blood T cells in healthy people across ages. General study points: Higher diversity and more naive CD4+ cells were features of long-lived donors, compared to aged donors.

The second PCR ran roughly 6 to 11 cycles with a sample-barcoded 5' primer and J-beta primers. Individual samples furnished no less than 2.5 million CDR3-containing paired-end reads apiece. TCRdb recomputed calls from the 5' RACE reads with MiXCR, one row per CDR3 protein. The sample shows 1.5 million to 2 million distinct CDR3 sequences, 49% of them seen only once. The length of the CDR3 is 17 residues. Germline CDR1 and CDR2: SGHTA and FQGNSA. V dropped 7 bases and J dropped 3; count of bases not matched to a gene: 15. Drawing of peripheral blood yielded about 9.7 milliliters from each donor. About this clonotype: Antigen specificity is unknown.

Sequencing was carried out using blood. The receptor was isolated from a woman aged 40 to 49 in good health. This chain connects TRBV7-2 to TRBJ2-7, with TRBD2 identical over 10 bases. CDR3 loop: CASTPRASGGSYYEQYF. The CDR3 nucleotides read TGTGCCAGCACCCCCAGGGCTAGCGGGGGATCCTACTACGAGCAGTACTTC.